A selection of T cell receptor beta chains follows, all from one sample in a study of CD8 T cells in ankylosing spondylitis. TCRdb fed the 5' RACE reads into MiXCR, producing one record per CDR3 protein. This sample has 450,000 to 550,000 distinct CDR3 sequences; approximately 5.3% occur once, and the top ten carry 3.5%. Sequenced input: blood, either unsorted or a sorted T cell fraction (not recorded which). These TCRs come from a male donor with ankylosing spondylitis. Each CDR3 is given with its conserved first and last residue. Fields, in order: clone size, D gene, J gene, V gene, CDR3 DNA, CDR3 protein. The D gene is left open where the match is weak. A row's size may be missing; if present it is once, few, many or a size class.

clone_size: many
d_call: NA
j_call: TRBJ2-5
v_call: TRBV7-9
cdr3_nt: TGTGCCAGCAGCTTACAGGGAAATCCGACAGAGACCCAGTACTTC
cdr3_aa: CASSLQGNPTETQYF

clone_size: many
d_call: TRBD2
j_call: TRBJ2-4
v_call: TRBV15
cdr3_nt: TGTGCCACCAGCAGAGCGGGGGGGATCAAAAACATTCAGTACTTC
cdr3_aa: CATSRAGGIKNIQYF

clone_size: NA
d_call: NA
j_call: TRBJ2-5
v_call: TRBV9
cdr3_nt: TGTGCCAGCAGCGCTCGGTTGTTGGAAGAGACCCAGTACTTC
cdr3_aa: CASSARLLEETQYF

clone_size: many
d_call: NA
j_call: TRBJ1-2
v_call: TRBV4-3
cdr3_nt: TGCGCCAGCAGCCAAGATCAGGCTTTTGGCTACACCTTC
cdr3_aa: CASSQDQAFGYTF

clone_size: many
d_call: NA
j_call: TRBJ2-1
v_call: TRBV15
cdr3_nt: TGTGCCACCAGCCAGGACCTGAGCTCCTACAATGAGCAGTTCTTC
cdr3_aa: CATSQDLSSYNEQFF

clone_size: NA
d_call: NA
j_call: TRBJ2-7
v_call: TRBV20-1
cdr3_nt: TGCAGTGCTAGGGCAGTGAGCGAGCAGTACTTC
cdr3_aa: CSARAVSEQYF

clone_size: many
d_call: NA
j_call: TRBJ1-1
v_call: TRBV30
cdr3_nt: TGTGCCTGGAGTTGGGGGAAAAACACTGAAGCTTTCTTT
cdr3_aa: CAWSWGKNTEAFF

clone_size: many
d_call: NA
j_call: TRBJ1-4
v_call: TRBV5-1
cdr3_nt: TGCGCCAGCAGCTTGACAGGGCGGGATAATGAAAAACTGTTTTTT
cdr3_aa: CASSLTGRDNEKLFF

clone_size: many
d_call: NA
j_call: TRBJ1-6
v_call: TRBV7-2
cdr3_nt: TGTGCCAGCGCCGGGCCTTCACCCCTCCACTTT
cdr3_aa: CASAGPSPLHF

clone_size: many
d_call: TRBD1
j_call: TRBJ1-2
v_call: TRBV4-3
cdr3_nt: TGCGCCAGCAGCCAAGGACTGACAGGGGAGGAAGGCTACACCTTC
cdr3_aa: CASSQGLTGEEGYTF

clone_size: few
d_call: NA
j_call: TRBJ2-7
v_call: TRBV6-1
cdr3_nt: TGTGCCAGCAGTGGACCCCGAGCCTACGAGCAGTACTTC
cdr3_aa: CASSGPRAYEQYF

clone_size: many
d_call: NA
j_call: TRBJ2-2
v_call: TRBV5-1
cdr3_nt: TGCGCCAGCAGCCATGGTTGGAGCCCCAGTGACACCGGGGAGCTGTTTTTT
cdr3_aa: CASSHGWSPSDTGELFF

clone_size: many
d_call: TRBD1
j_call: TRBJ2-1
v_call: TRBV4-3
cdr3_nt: TGCGCCAGCAGCCCCGGACAGGGTAGGTCCAATGAGCAGTTCTTC
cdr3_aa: CASSPGQGRSNEQFF

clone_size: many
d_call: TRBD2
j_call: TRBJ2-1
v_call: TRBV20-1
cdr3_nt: TGCAGCGCAAGATTCGGGACTAGCGGGAGGAATGAGCAGTTCTTC
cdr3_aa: CSARFGTSGRNEQFF

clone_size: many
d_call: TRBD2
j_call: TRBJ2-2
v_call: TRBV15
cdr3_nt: TGTGCCACCAGCAGAGATCAGCGGGGGACCGGGGAGCTGTTTTTT
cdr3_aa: CATSRDQRGTGELFF

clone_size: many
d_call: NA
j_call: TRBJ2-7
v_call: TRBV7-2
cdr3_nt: TGTGCCAGCAGCTTGGGGGCGGGGAGCTTCTACGAGCAGTACTTC
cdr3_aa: CASSLGAGSFYEQYF

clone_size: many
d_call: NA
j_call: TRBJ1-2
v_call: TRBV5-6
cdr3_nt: TGTGCCAGCACCTACGTGGGCCGACGCGGCTATGGCTACACCTTC
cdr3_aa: CASTYVGRRGYGYTF

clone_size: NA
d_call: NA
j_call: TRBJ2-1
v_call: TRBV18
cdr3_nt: TGTGCCAGCTCCGATGGGGGCAATGAGCAGTTCTTC
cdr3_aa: CASSDGGNEQFF

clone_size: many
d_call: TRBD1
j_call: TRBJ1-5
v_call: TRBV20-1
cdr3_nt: TGCAGTGCTCTGATCCGGGACAGCCCAAATATGGGCAATCAGCCCCAGCATTTT
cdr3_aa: CSALIRDSPNMGNQPQHF

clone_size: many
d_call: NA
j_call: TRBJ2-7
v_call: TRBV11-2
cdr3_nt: TGTGCCAGCAGCTTATTAGGGTCGGCGGGATCAAACGAGCAGTACTTC
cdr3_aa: CASSLLGSAGSNEQYF

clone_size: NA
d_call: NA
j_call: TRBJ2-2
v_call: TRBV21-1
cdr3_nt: TGTGCCAGCAGCAGGCGATGGGGGAACACCGGGGAGCTGTTTTTT
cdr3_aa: CASSRRWGNTGELFF

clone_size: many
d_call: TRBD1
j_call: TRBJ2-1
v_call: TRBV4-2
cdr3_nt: TGTGCCAGCAGCCAAGACCCCAGGGGGTCGGATGAGCAGTTCTTC
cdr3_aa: CASSQDPRGSDEQFF

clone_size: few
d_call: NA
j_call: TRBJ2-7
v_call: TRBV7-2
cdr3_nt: TGTGCCAGCAGCTTCAGGGTGGAAAAGCAGTACTTC
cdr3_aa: CASSFRVEKQYF

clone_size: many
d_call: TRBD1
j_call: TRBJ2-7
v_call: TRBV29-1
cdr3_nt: TGCAGCGTTGAGGACAGGCTCTACGAGCAGTACTTC
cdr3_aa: CSVEDRLYEQYF

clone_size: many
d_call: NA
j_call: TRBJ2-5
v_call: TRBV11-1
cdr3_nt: TGTGCCAGCAGCCCGATCGGGGCAAGATACTACAGGGAACAAGAGACCCAGTACTTC
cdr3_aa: CASSPIGARYYREQETQYF

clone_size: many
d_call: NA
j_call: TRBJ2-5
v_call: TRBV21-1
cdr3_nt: TGTGCCAGCAGCAAAGTCAGAGATCAAGAGACCCAGTACTTC
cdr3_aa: CASSKVRDQETQYF

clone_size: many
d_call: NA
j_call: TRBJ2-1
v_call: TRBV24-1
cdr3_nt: TGTGCCACCAGTGATAACAGGTACAATGAGCAGTTCTTC
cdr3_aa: CATSDNRYNEQFF

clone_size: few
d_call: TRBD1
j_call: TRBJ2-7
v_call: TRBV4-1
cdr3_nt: TGCGCCAGCAGCCAACCCGGGACAGGGGCCTCCGAGCAGTACTTC
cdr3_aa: CASSQPGTGASEQYF

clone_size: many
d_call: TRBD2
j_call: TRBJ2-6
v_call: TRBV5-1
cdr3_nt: TGCGCCAGCAGCTCGGGACTAGTCTATTCTGGGGCCAACGTCCTGACTTTC
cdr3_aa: CASSSGLVYSGANVLTF

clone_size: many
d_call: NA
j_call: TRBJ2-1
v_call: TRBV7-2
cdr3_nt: TGTGCCAGCGGGCCCCCACTAGCTCGGGAGCAGTTCTTC
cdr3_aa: CASGPPLAREQFF

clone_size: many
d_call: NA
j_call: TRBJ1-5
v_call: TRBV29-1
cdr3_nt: TGCAGCGTGCAACAGGGAGGGGATCAGCCCCAGCATTTT
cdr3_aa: CSVQQGGDQPQHF

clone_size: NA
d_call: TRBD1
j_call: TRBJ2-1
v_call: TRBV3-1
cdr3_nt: TGTGCCAGCAGCCATTCGGGGACAGGGATCTTCAGACAATTC
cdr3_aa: CASSHSGTGIFRQF

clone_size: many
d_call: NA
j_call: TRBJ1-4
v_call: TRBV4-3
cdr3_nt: TGCGCCAGCAGCCAAGATCCGGTTGAAAAACTGTTTTTT
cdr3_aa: CASSQDPVEKLFF

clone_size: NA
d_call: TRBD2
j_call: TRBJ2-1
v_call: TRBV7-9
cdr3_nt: TGTGCCAGCAGCTTGACTAGCGGGAGATCCTACAATGAGCAGTTCTTC
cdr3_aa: CASSLTSGRSYNEQFF

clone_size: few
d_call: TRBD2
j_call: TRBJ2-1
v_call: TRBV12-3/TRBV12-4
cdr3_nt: TGTGCCAGCAGGGGACCGGGACTAGCGGAAACGGGCTCCTACAATGAGCAGTTCTTC
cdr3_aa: CASRGPGLAETGSYNEQFF

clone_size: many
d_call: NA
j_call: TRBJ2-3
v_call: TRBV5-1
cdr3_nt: TGCGCCAGCAGCCTAACGTCCAGTCCGGATACGCAGTATTTT
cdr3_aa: CASSLTSSPDTQYF

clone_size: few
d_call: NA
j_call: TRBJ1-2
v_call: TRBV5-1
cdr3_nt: TGCGCCAGCAGCTCGGTCGTTCGAGGAGGCAGTCTCACCTTC
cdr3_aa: CASSSVVRGGSLTF

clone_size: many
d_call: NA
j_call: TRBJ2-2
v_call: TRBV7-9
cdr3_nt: TGTGGGGCGGGGTCCCCCACCGGGGAGCTGTTTTTT
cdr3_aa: CGAGSPTGELFF

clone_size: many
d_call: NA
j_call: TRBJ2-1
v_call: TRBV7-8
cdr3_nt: TGTGCCAGCAGCTCAGCGGGTGTCGCCTACAATGAGCAGTTCTTC
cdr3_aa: CASSSAGVAYNEQFF

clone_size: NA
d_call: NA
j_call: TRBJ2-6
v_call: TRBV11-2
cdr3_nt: TGTGCCAGCAGCACCCCTCTGGGGGCCAACGTCCTGACTTTC
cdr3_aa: CASSTPLGANVLTF

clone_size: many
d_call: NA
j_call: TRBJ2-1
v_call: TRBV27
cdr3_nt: TGTGCCAGCAGTACCTTACTAGGATCGCGGTTCTTC
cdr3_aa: CASSTLLGSRFF

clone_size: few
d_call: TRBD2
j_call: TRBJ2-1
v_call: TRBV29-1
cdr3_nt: TGCAGCGTTGGGGGTCTAGCGGGATCCTACAATGAGCAGTTCTTC
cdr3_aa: CSVGGLAGSYNEQFF

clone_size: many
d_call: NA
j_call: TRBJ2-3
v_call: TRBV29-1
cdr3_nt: TGCAGCGTTCTGCTGGACAGAGTACCAGATACGCAGTATTTT
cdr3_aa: CSVLLDRVPDTQYF

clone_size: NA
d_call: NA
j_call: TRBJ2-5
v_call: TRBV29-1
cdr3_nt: TGCAGCGTTGGTTCGGGGTCCGAGACCCAGTACTTC
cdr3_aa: CSVGSGSETQYF

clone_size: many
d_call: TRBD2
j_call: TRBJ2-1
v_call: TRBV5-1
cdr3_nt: TGCGCCAGCAGCAGACTAGCGGGGGGAACCTACAATGAGCAGTTCTTC
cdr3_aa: CASSRLAGGTYNEQFF

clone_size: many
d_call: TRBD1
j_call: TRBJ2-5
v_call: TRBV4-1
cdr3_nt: TGCGCCAGCAGGAAGGCCGTCCAGGGGGCTGAAGAGACCCAGTACTTC
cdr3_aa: CASRKAVQGAEETQYF

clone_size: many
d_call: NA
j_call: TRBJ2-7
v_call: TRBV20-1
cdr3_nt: TGCAGTGCTAGAGCGGGACTCTGGTACGAGCAGTACTTC
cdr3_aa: CSARAGLWYEQYF